This is a list of T cell receptor beta chains from one sample in a study of cytomegalovirus exposure and HLA in healthy donors. Here immunoSEQ multiplex PCR was the method, and the copy in TCRdb shows in-frame clones only, minus some. The data hold 110,000 to 150,000 clones, with about 80% observed a single time. Specimen: PBMCs. The receptors stem from a woman aged 40-49 years in good health and CMV-seronegative. CDR3s include the opening cysteine and the closing phenylalanine or tryptophan. Fields, in order: J gene, D gene, clone size, V gene, CDR3 DNA, CDR3 protein. The D gene is left open where the match is weak. Only part of the rows carry a size: once, few, many, or a class if the clone is expanded.

j_call: TRBJ1-2; d_call: TRBD1; clone_size: .; v_call: TRBV28; cdr3_nt: TGTGCCAGCAGTTTACTCGGGACAGACTATGGCTACACCTTC; cdr3_aa: CASSLLGTDYGYTF
j_call: TRBJ2-7; d_call: TRBD2; clone_size: .; v_call: TRBV9; cdr3_nt: TGTGCCAGCAGCTCCGGGACTAGCGGGCTCTACGAGCAGTACTTC; cdr3_aa: CASSSGTSGLYEQYF
j_call: TRBJ2-7; d_call: TRBD1; clone_size: few; v_call: TRBV18; cdr3_nt: TGTGCCAGCTCACCCATAGGACAGGGAGCAGTGGGCGAGCAGTACTTC; cdr3_aa: CASSPIGQGAVGEQYF
j_call: TRBJ2-2; d_call: TRBD2; clone_size: few; v_call: TRBV7-2; cdr3_nt: TGTGCCAGCAGCCTCTTAGCGGGAGGGAGAGGGGAGCTGTTTTTT; cdr3_aa: CASSLLAGGRGELFF
j_call: TRBJ1-2; d_call: .; clone_size: .; v_call: TRBV2; cdr3_nt: TGTGCCAGCAGTGAAGACAGCCCCGTTGGCTACACCTTC; cdr3_aa: CASSEDSPVGYTF
j_call: TRBJ1-2; d_call: TRBD1; clone_size: .; v_call: TRBV4-3; cdr3_nt: TGCGCCAGCAGCTTAGGGACAGGGAACTATGGCTACACCTTC; cdr3_aa: CASSLGTGNYGYTF
j_call: TRBJ1-5; d_call: .; clone_size: .; v_call: TRBV28; cdr3_nt: TGTGCCAGCAGTGATACGGGATATCAGCCCCAGCATTTT; cdr3_aa: CASSDTGYQPQHF
j_call: TRBJ1-2; d_call: .; clone_size: .; v_call: TRBV18; cdr3_nt: TGTGCCAGCTCACCATTGGCAGATGATGGCTACACCTTC; cdr3_aa: CASSPLADDGYTF
j_call: TRBJ2-1; d_call: TRBD2; clone_size: .; v_call: TRBV7-3; cdr3_nt: TGTGCCAGCAGCTTAGGTTGGCGGGAGGGCCTTGAGCAGTTCTTC; cdr3_aa: CASSLGWREGLEQFF
j_call: TRBJ1-2; d_call: .; clone_size: .; v_call: TRBV4-3; cdr3_nt: TGCGCCAGCAGCCAAGAGCGCCGATTTAGCTATGGCTACACCTTC; cdr3_aa: CASSQERRFSYGYTF
j_call: TRBJ1-2; d_call: .; clone_size: .; v_call: TRBV6-5; cdr3_nt: TGTGCCAGCAGCCCCGGGCGAGGGAGTCATGGCTACACCTTC; cdr3_aa: CASSPGRGSHGYTF
j_call: TRBJ2-5; d_call: .; clone_size: .; v_call: TRBV7-2; cdr3_nt: TGTGCCAGCGGTGTTCTACGCTCCGGGACACCGCAAGAGACCCAGTACTTC; cdr3_aa: CASGVLRSGTPQETQYF
j_call: TRBJ2-7; d_call: TRBD2; clone_size: .; v_call: TRBV27; cdr3_nt: TGTGCCAGCAGATTAGCGGGACCCGTCCCCGAGCAGTACTTC; cdr3_aa: CASRLAGPVPEQYF
j_call: TRBJ1-3; d_call: TRBD1; clone_size: few; v_call: TRBV4-2; cdr3_nt: TGTGCCAGCAGCCAACCGGGACAGGGGGCCTCTGGAAACACCATATATTTT; cdr3_aa: CASSQPGQGASGNTIYF
j_call: TRBJ2-7; d_call: TRBD2; clone_size: .; v_call: TRBV19; cdr3_nt: TGTGCCAGTAGTTATACCGGGACTAGCGGAGACGAGCAGTACTTC; cdr3_aa: CASSYTGTSGDEQYF
j_call: TRBJ2-3; d_call: .; clone_size: .; v_call: TRBV7-9; cdr3_nt: TGTGCCAGCATCCTAAGCGAGGCGGGAGATACGCAGTATTTT; cdr3_aa: CASILSEAGDTQYF
j_call: TRBJ2-7; d_call: TRBD2; clone_size: few; v_call: TRBV6-8; cdr3_nt: TGTGCCAGCAGTTACTCGGGAGGGTCCGACTACGAGCAGTACTTC; cdr3_aa: CASSYSGGSDYEQYF
j_call: TRBJ1-2; d_call: .; clone_size: .; v_call: TRBV7-9; cdr3_nt: TGTGCCAGCAGCTTAGTCAGTCAGTTAAACTATGGCTACACCTTC; cdr3_aa: CASSLVSQLNYGYTF
j_call: TRBJ2-7; d_call: .; clone_size: .; v_call: TRBV7-9; cdr3_nt: TGTGCCAGCAGCTTACTTAGCGGAAACTACGAGCAGTACTTC; cdr3_aa: CASSLLSGNYEQYF
j_call: TRBJ1-4; d_call: .; clone_size: .; v_call: TRBV28; cdr3_nt: TGTGCCAGCAGTTCGATCCAGGGAAGGAATGAAAAACTGTTTTTT; cdr3_aa: CASSSIQGRNEKLFF
j_call: TRBJ2-3; d_call: .; clone_size: .; v_call: TRBV2; cdr3_nt: TGTGCCGGGGGCGGGGGAGAAGATACGCAGTATTTT; cdr3_aa: CAGGGGEDTQYF
j_call: TRBJ2-3; d_call: TRBD2; clone_size: .; v_call: TRBV7-9; cdr3_nt: TGTGCCAGCAGCTCCGTAGCGGGAGGGGGAGATACGCAGTATTTT; cdr3_aa: CASSSVAGGGDTQYF
j_call: TRBJ2-4; d_call: .; clone_size: .; v_call: TRBV13; cdr3_nt: TGTGCCAGCAGCTCGATCGGAGACATTCAGTACTTC; cdr3_aa: CASSSIGDIQYF
j_call: TRBJ1-5; d_call: TRBD1; clone_size: .; v_call: TRBV6-6; cdr3_nt: TGTGCCAGCAGTCCTCACCGGGACAGGAATCAGCCCCAGCATTTT; cdr3_aa: CASSPHRDRNQPQHF
j_call: TRBJ1-1; d_call: TRBD1; clone_size: .; v_call: TRBV28; cdr3_nt: TGTGCCAGCAGTTCCCGGCCGGGACAGGGGCTTCACACTGAAGCTTTCTTT; cdr3_aa: CASSSRPGQGLHTEAFF
j_call: TRBJ2-2; d_call: TRBD1; clone_size: .; v_call: TRBV11-2; cdr3_nt: TGTGCCAGCAGCTTGGGGACAGGGTCGGACGGGGAGCTGTTTTTT; cdr3_aa: CASSLGTGSDGELFF
j_call: TRBJ1-1; d_call: .; clone_size: .; v_call: TRBV5-6; cdr3_nt: TGTGCCAGCACACAGGGTCCCCTTCCTGAAGCTTTCTTT; cdr3_aa: CASTQGPLPEAFF
j_call: TRBJ1-1; d_call: .; clone_size: .; v_call: TRBV5-6; cdr3_nt: TGTGCCAGCAGCTTGAAGGCAGGGAGGACTGAAGCTTTCTTT; cdr3_aa: CASSLKAGRTEAFF
j_call: TRBJ2-7; d_call: TRBD1; clone_size: .; v_call: TRBV30; cdr3_nt: TGTGCCTGGAGGGACAGGGGGCAAGGGTACGAGCAGTACTTC; cdr3_aa: CAWRDRGQGYEQYF
j_call: TRBJ2-7; d_call: .; clone_size: .; v_call: TRBV28; cdr3_nt: TGTGCCAGCACCTCCCGACCGTTGACTCAGTACTTC; cdr3_aa: CASTSRPLTQYF
j_call: TRBJ1-4; d_call: TRBD1; clone_size: .; v_call: TRBV7-9; cdr3_nt: TGTGCCAGCAGCTTATGGTCAGGGGGCGGAGAAAAACTGTTTTTT; cdr3_aa: CASSLWSGGGEKLFF
j_call: TRBJ1-3; d_call: .; clone_size: once; v_call: TRBV18; cdr3_nt: TGTGCCAGCTCAGGGACTTCTGGAAACACCATATATTTT; cdr3_aa: CASSGTSGNTIYF
j_call: TRBJ2-7; d_call: TRBD2; clone_size: once; v_call: TRBV6-1; cdr3_nt: TGTGCCAGCAGTGCACTAGCGGGACTGAAGACTGAGCGCGAGCAGTACTTC; cdr3_aa: CASSALAGLKTEREQYF
j_call: TRBJ2-3; d_call: TRBD1; clone_size: .; v_call: TRBV12-5; cdr3_nt: TGTGCTAGTGGTTTCAAACCGACAGGGGAACACACAGATACGCAGTATTTT; cdr3_aa: CASGFKPTGEHTDTQYF
j_call: TRBJ2-5; d_call: TRBD1; clone_size: .; v_call: TRBV28; cdr3_nt: TGTGCCAGCAGTTTACAGGACAGGGATTTAGAGACCCAGTACTTC; cdr3_aa: CASSLQDRDLETQYF
j_call: TRBJ2-7; d_call: TRBD1; clone_size: .; v_call: TRBV30; cdr3_nt: TGTGCCTGGAGTCCCCCCGGGACAGGGAACGAGCAGTACTTC; cdr3_aa: CAWSPPGTGNEQYF
j_call: TRBJ2-2; d_call: TRBD1; clone_size: .; v_call: TRBV19; cdr3_nt: TGTGCCAGTAGGGGGACAGCTACGAACACCGGGGAGCTGTTTTTT; cdr3_aa: CASRGTATNTGELFF
j_call: TRBJ1-1; d_call: .; clone_size: .; v_call: TRBV18; cdr3_nt: TGTGCCAGCTCCCTACCTCTGGGGAGTGAAGCTTTCTTT; cdr3_aa: CASSLPLGSEAFF
j_call: TRBJ2-1; d_call: .; clone_size: few; v_call: TRBV7-8; cdr3_nt: TGTGCCAGCAGCACGGTAGCGGCTAACTCCTACAATGAGCAGTTCTTC; cdr3_aa: CASSTVAANSYNEQFF
j_call: TRBJ2-7; d_call: .; clone_size: .; v_call: TRBV28; cdr3_nt: TGTGCCAGTTTCGGGTCAGGAGGAAACTACGAGCAGTACTTC; cdr3_aa: CASFGSGGNYEQYF
j_call: TRBJ1-4; d_call: TRBD1; clone_size: few; v_call: TRBV4-2; cdr3_nt: TGTGCCAGCAGCCCACAGGGGAGTTCGGATGAAAAACTGTTTTTT; cdr3_aa: CASSPQGSSDEKLFF
j_call: TRBJ2-1; d_call: TRBD2; clone_size: .; v_call: TRBV5-1; cdr3_nt: TGCGCCAGCAGCTTGTGGTCTAGCGGCTCCTACAATGAGCAGTTCTTC; cdr3_aa: CASSLWSSGSYNEQFF
j_call: TRBJ2-7; d_call: TRBD1; clone_size: few; v_call: TRBV6-6; cdr3_nt: TGTGCCAGCCTGCCAGGGGGCGCAGGGTCCTACGAGCAGTACTTC; cdr3_aa: CASLPGGAGSYEQYF
j_call: TRBJ1-4; d_call: TRBD1; clone_size: few; v_call: TRBV29-1; cdr3_nt: TGCAGCGTTCAAGGACAGGGAAGTGAAAAACTGTTTTTT; cdr3_aa: CSVQGQGSEKLFF
j_call: TRBJ1-2; d_call: .; clone_size: .; v_call: TRBV28; cdr3_nt: TGTGCCAGCAGTTTGAGTCAATATGGCTACACCTTC; cdr3_aa: CASSLSQYGYTF
j_call: TRBJ2-3; d_call: TRBD2; clone_size: .; v_call: TRBV5-1; cdr3_nt: TGCGCCAGCAGCCCCTCCGGGACTAGCGGGAGTGATACGCAGTATTTT; cdr3_aa: CASSPSGTSGSDTQYF
j_call: TRBJ2-1; d_call: TRBD1; clone_size: few; v_call: TRBV15; cdr3_nt: TGTGCCACCGGAATCGACAGGGCATCCTACAATGAGCAGTTCTTC; cdr3_aa: CATGIDRASYNEQFF
j_call: TRBJ1-3; d_call: .; clone_size: .; v_call: TRBV28; cdr3_nt: TGTGCCAGCAGCCTATCAGGCGCAAGCGGAAACACCATATATTTT; cdr3_aa: CASSLSGASGNTIYF
j_call: TRBJ2-3; d_call: .; clone_size: .; v_call: TRBV5-1; cdr3_nt: TGCGCCAGCAGCTTGTTGACAGACACAGATACGCAGTATTTT; cdr3_aa: CASSLLTDTDTQYF
j_call: TRBJ1-1; d_call: TRBD1; clone_size: .; v_call: TRBV4-1; cdr3_nt: TGCGCCAGCACCCCCCGACAGGGCTCGAACACTGAAGCTTTCTTT; cdr3_aa: CASTPRQGSNTEAFF
j_call: TRBJ2-1; d_call: .; clone_size: few; v_call: TRBV7-7; cdr3_nt: TGTGCCAGCAGCGCCGGGCAGGGCGGAACCTACAATGAGCAGTTCTTC; cdr3_aa: CASSAGQGGTYNEQFF
j_call: TRBJ2-7; d_call: .; clone_size: .; v_call: TRBV30; cdr3_nt: TGTGCCTGGGAGTTAGAGGATAACGAGCAGTACTTC; cdr3_aa: CAWELEDNEQYF
j_call: TRBJ2-6; d_call: TRBD2; clone_size: .; v_call: TRBV10-3; cdr3_nt: TGTGCCATCAGTGAGTCGACCCGGGGGGTGTTAGCTGGGGCCAACGTCCTGACTTTC; cdr3_aa: CAISESTRGVLAGANVLTF
j_call: TRBJ1-4; d_call: .; clone_size: .; v_call: TRBV19; cdr3_nt: TGTGCCAGTAGTATCACGCCGGGTAATGAAAAACTGTTTTTT; cdr3_aa: CASSITPGNEKLFF
j_call: TRBJ2-5; d_call: TRBD1; clone_size: .; v_call: TRBV2; cdr3_nt: TGTGCCAGCAGCCCAGGGGGCATGGTGACCCAGTACTTC; cdr3_aa: CASSPGGMVTQYF